This TCR beta chain was recovered during a study of cytomegalovirus exposure and HLA in healthy donors (dated by TCRdb to the late 2010s). A note on the overall study: According to an earlier analysis of several hundred of the donors, about 170 million T cells yielded some 120 million unique TCR beta sequences and about 280 Gb of sequence data. Using immunosequencing, the study profiled T cell repertoires from some 670 subjects and related those repertoires to cytomegalovirus serostatus. Genome-wide SNP genotypes for about 60% of the roughly 700 donors were used in a later genetic analysis, which treated that subset as a discovery cohort. The study was designed to test whether signatures of past pathogen exposure could be identified by cataloging public T cell receptors. Of the roughly 420 genotyped donors, 75% to 85% were placed in the genetic ancestry cluster associated with self-reported Caucasian donors. Class I and class II HLA loci were covered by the typing at four-digit resolution. On average, roughly 250,000 unique TCR beta nucleotide sequences were sequenced per donor among several hundred genotyped donors of the cohort, with about 19% of those sequences being non-productive. All discovery cohort repertoires had been generated on a single sequencing platform. Rather than using new phenotypic data, the later analysis identified candidate immune exposures from TCR beta sequences and from how often those sequences occurred across donors. The study combined high-throughput TCR immunosequencing, statistical association of individual TCRs with disease status, and machine learning to predict cytomegalovirus infection status. Besides the first cohort of approximately 710 subjects, a separate validation cohort made up of some 110 different subjects was used. Donor age, sex, ethnicity and CMV serostatus were collected together with the repertoire data. An earlier analysis of 587 of the donors applied high-throughput TCR beta sequencing to assess whether each TCR beta V gene segment acted as functional or pseudogenic. Several DR-DQ haplotypes were handled as single units for association and clustering because linkage in the cohort was strong. Typing coverage varied by locus: roughly 629-640 donors for A, B, C, DRB1 and DQB1; 522 for DQA1; approximately 610 for DPA1; roughly 470 for DPB1. Approximately 300 gigabases of sequencing data and around 88 million unique TCR sequences made up an early release that covered around 640 HLA-typed donors. A later analysis re-analyzed previously published TCR beta repertoires from about 600 donors and added high-resolution HLA genotyping to study TCR occurrence patterns.

Library method: the immunoSEQ multiplex PCR assay. For the multiplex PCR, a mixture combining 60 forward primers for TCR Vbeta segments and 13 reverse primers for TCR Jbeta segments was used. The CDR3 region of rearranged TCR beta genes was amplified from genomic DNA with a multiplex PCR assay. The Illumina HiSeq System was used to sequence the amplified TCR beta libraries as 87-base-pair reads. The published analysis was carried out like this. A later analysis tallied 80 million to 95 million unique TCR beta chains across the 666 repertoires, and approximately 11 million of those chains were shared by two or more donors. A nearest-neighbor algorithm error-corrected the raw reads and collapsed the reads into unique sequences, merging closely related sequences to remove PCR and sequencing errors. CDR3 sequences were aligned to IMGT reference sequences to assign V, D and J gene segments. For a sequence to be retained, a match of at least six nucleotides was required to both a V gene segment and a J gene segment. A rearrangement was called productive if the CDR3 had no stop codons and remained in frame with V and J, and every other rearrangement was called non-productive. CDR3 was defined according to IMGT convention as the region running from the second conserved V-encoded cysteine to the conserved J-encoded phenylalanine. Sequences without an unambiguous match to a single V gene segment were excluded from the earlier analysis of almost 600 of the donors. An earlier analysis of over 450 of the donors classified V segments as functional when productive rearrangements were above 56.7% and as segregating when the standard deviation between donors was above 5%. A statistical classification framework was built for diagnosing cytomegalovirus status from the catalog of TCR beta chain sequences. V and J gene assignment, in a later analysis, came from comparing TCR nucleotide sequences with IMGT/GENE-DB human TR gene sequences. A later analysis assigned CDR3 sequences and most-parsimonious VDJ recombination scenarios with the TCRdist pipeline. In a later analysis, each TCR beta chain was defined by its CDR3 amino acid sequence together with its V-gene family, and reads without a unique V-gene family were excluded. In a later analysis, several hundred highly shared, low-generation-probability nucleotide sequences were removed to address suspected cross-contamination and a sequencing artifact. A later analysis calculated a clonal expansion index for each public chain from normalized within-repertoire ranks of inferred template counts. In a later analysis, generation probabilities were computed using a VDJ recombination model fitted to out-of-frame rearrangements, and the results were checked against IGoR. Hypergeometric tests were used in a later analysis to score TCR-TCR, TCR-HLA and TCR-CMV co-occurrence, with a repertoire-size bias correction applied to the TCR pairs. False discovery rates were estimated in a later analysis by permuting HLA or CMV assignments 20 times. In a later analysis, co-occurring TCRs were grouped using DBSCAN, with TCRdist sequence similarity added in when clustering inside HLA-allele-positive subsets. Co-occurrence clustering excluded repertoires with fewer than 30,000 or more than 120,000 public chains, plus five with anomalous nucleotide sharing. TCRdb took over this immuneACCESS table, retaining in-frame rearrangements with V and J assigned. Such tables are incomplete; in checked studies, under half of the missing clones stem from an unresolved V gene, and the remainder is unexplained. Clonal size and the V and J genes are those of that table, whereas D and trimming came from the DNA. Within this sample are approximately 190,000 clones, with around three quarters of them counted one time only. The ten largest account for roughly an eighth of the sample.

This clone was picked up one time. There is no known antigen for this receptor. There are no base qualities to consult, and no much larger clone falls within one base. Different DNA sequences within this sample yield the same CDR3. The research as a whole found: A further reported finding was that TCR beta sequences accurately predicted the HLA-A and HLA-B alleles for most subjects in the first cohort. For the cohort, immune exposure information was limited to CMV serostatus. In both the original and validation cohorts, the classifier was reported to diagnose cytomegalovirus status with high specificity and sensitivity. A later analysis reported that several top co-occurrence clusters appeared linked to parvovirus B19, influenza, CMV and Epstein-Barr virus. A later analysis found that TCR association rates varied across HLA loci, with DRB1 alleles showing the most associated TCRs and HLA-C alleles the fewest. In an earlier analysis of around 600 of the donors, most TCR beta V segments were observed in productive rearrangements about 87% or about 30% of the time, broadly matching IMGT annotations. Specific HLA alleles were associated with over 15,000 TCR beta sequences at a false discovery rate of 0.05 in a later analysis. Over 15 rarely observed V segments, including chromosome 9 orphons, were excluded from the earlier analysis of 550 to 700 of the donors because counts were too low. A later genetic analysis reported fewer N-insertions in productive TCRs among donors in an Asian-associated ancestry cluster than the approximately 670-donor mean. Across donors, most TCR sequences were observed very rarely, whereas some public TCRs were present in many individuals. A cluster of highly shared sequence variants was judged likely to represent a technical artifact of the sequencing pipeline. Because some donors lacked HLA typing at each locus, the association tests relied only on the typed subset. The study gave a list of 150 to 200 TCR beta chains associated with cytomegalovirus. A later analysis found that HLA-associated TCR beta chains were more clonally expanded and had lower generation probabilities than equally common non-associated chains. Linkage disequilibrium might explain the correlated functional status among segregating V segments, but an unknown experimental factor could not be ruled out. Only TCR beta chains were sequenced in this cohort, and the absence of alpha or paired-chain data limited detectable features. Roughly uniform sequencing depth across donors was assumed in presence/absence analyses, although this assumption may not hold. It was suggested by the authors that the approach could potentially be generalized to other disease states and immunological phenotypes. The 87-base-pair reads could not distinguish some IMGT-functional V segments, including TRBV6-2 and TRBV6-3, so those segments were excluded. Three of the identified cytomegalovirus-associated TCR beta chains were confirmed in vitro to be specific for cytomegalovirus antigens. When HLA alleles, especially DR and DQ, strongly co-occurred, TCR associations were difficult to assign to individual alleles. In a later genetic analysis, a missense DCLRE1C variant was associated with V-gene and J-gene trimming of TCR beta chains, and the association was replicated in an independent cohort. A later analysis found that most CMV-associated TCR beta chains appeared HLA-restricted, with HLA associations seemingly driven largely by CMV exposure.

In total, 630 or so healthy bone marrow donors made up the cohort. At the time of sampling, every cohort member was nominally healthy, though immune exposures that went unrecorded were likely present. The donor tested CMV seropositive and was one of the 289 seropositive cohort members. Each donor provided a peripheral blood sample, and peripheral blood mononuclear cells were used for TCR beta sequencing. The Qiagen DNeasy Blood Extraction Kit was used to extract genomic DNA from the blood cell samples. The V and J ends are trimmed by 4 bases and 5 bases, leaving 7 bases between them. From the cysteine through the phenylalanine, the CDR3 covers 11 amino acids. The DNA shown is the 33-base CDR3, in frame from base 1. CDR1 and CDR2, looked up from the germline V gene, are SGHRS and YFSETQ.

The receptor was isolated from a woman aged 25 to 45 in good health and CMV-seropositive. The sample taken for sequencing was PBMCs. The sequence links TRBV5-1 to TRBJ2-7; too little of a D gene remains to name it. At the DNA level, the sequence is TGCGCCAGCAGCCTAGGAGACGAGCAGTACTTC. Its protein product is CASSLGDEQYF.